This T cell receptor beta chain was retrieved from a study of T cells in Graves' hyperthyroidism and ophthalmopathy. Researchers amplified the TCR beta CDR3 regions from RNA transcripts. RT-PCR in the first round (using the HTBI primer set) targeted the TCR CDR3. TCRdb passed the multiplex PCR reads through MiXCR, listing each CDR3 protein once. The sample holds 500,000 to 600,000 distinct CDR3 sequences, 46% seen once. This clonotype has ten or more counts. This CDR3 spans 15 amino acids. V lost 5 bases to trimming and J lost 3 bases, with 17 bases between them. Germline values: CDR1 SEHNR, CDR2 FQNEAQ (reference sequence).

The chain recombines TRBV7-9 with TRBJ2-7; no clear D. The sequencing sample was made of peripheral blood or thyroid tissue (not recorded which). This receptor was identified in a woman younger than 30 with Graves' hyperthyroidism. This chain's CDR3 is CASSKDPGLYYEQYF. The CDR3 DNA follows: TGTGCCAGCAGCAAAGACCCCGGGTTGTACTACGAGCAGTACTTC.